This T cell receptor (beta chain) was captured by sequencing in a study of T cells after yellow fever vaccination. Generation of TCR cDNA used 5'RACE template switching (which added a universal primer site and UMIs). From the 5' RACE reads, TCRdb called clonotypes with MiXCR, one entry per CDR3 protein. The sample shows fewer than 350,000 distinct CDR3 sequences, roughly 8.7% of them seen only once. CDR3 length: 14 amino acids. V was pared by 7 bases and J by 2 bases, with 4 bases of the junction left unmatched. From germline, CDR1 is SGHTA and CDR2 FQGNSA. Study-level points and caveats: Booster sampling recovered most clones from primary vaccination (roughly 96% CD4, approximately 88% CD8). CD4 and CD8 compartments shared a small share of clonotypes. It was the secondary response that reached its peak faster, day 5 versus 15, but it was weaker.

Turning to this clonotype: Its antigen remains unidentified.

V gene TRBV7-2 combines with J gene TRBJ2-7, with 11 bases aligning to TRBD1. Specimen: PBMCs, collected on the day of the first yellow fever vaccination. This TCR came from a man aged 18 to 35 who received the YFV17D yellow fever vaccine. CDR3 sequence reads: CASTSDRGPYEQYF. The CDR3 DNA reads as TGTGCCAGCACCTCGGACAGGGGGCCCTACGAGCAGTACTTC.